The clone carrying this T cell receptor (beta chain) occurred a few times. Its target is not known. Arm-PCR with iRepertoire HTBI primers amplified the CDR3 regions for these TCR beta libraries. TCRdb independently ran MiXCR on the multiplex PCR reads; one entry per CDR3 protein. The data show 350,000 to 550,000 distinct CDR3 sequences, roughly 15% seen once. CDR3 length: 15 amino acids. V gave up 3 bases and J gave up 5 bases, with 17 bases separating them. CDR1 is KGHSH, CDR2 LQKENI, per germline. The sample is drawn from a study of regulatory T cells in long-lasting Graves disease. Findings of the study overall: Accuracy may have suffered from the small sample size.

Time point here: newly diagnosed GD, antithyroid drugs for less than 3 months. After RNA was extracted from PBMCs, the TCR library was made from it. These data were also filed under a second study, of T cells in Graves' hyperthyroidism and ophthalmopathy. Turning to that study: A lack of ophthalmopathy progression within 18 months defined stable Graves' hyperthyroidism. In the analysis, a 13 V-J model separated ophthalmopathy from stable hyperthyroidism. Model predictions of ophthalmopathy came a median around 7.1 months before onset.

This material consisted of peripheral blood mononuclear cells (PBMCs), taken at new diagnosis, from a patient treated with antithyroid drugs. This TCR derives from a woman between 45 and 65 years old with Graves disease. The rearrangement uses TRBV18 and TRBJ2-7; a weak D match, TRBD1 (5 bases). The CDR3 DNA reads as TGTGCCAGCTCACCGCTGGACACGGGTCAGAACGAGCAGTACTTC. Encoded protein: CASSPLDTGQNEQYF.